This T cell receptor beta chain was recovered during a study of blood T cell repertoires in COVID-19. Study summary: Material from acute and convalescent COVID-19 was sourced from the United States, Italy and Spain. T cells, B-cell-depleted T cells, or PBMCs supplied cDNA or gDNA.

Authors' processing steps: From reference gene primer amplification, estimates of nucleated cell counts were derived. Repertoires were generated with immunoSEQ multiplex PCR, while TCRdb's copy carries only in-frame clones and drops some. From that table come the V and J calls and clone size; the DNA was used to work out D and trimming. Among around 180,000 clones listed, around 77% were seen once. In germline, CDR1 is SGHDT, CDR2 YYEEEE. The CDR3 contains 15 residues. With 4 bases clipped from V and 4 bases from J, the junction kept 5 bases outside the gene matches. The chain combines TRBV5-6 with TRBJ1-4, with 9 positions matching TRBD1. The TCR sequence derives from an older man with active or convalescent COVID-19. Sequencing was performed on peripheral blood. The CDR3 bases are TGTGCCAGCAGCAGCCTGGGACAGGGTAATGAAAAACTGTTTTTT. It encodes CASSSLGQGNEKLFF.